This TCR beta chain was identified in a study of identical twins. Worth noting for this clonotype: Its target is not known.

Each CDR3 protein is one row after TCRdb ran MiXCR on the 5' RACE reads. Of approximately 220,000 distinct CDR3 sequences in the sample, around 9.6% are singletons; the top ten hold about 5.2%. In germline, CDR1 is MDHEN, CDR2 SYDVKM. J lost 2 bases, V lost 10 bases, and 13 bases had no gene match. The CDR3 covers 15 residues. Study outcomes and limitations: Conclusions were based on cross-sectional statistical analysis, without following the same donors. Models underestimated out-of-frame TCR alpha sharing in monozygotic twins. Carriage of fewer insertions was seen in abundant cord blood beta clonotypes, whereas memory repertoires showed none. Low generation probability was overrepresented in out-of-frame alpha sequences shared by twins.

The V gene is TRBV28, the J gene TRBJ2-7, with TRBD1 matching 8 bases. The source is a woman aged 18-30 years in good health. Sequenced input: memory (CD45RO+) T cells sorted from blood. For the CDR3, the DNA is TGTGCCACCAAAGAGGGCCGGGACAGGCCCTACGAGCAGTACTTC. It yields the protein CATKEGRDRPYEQYF.